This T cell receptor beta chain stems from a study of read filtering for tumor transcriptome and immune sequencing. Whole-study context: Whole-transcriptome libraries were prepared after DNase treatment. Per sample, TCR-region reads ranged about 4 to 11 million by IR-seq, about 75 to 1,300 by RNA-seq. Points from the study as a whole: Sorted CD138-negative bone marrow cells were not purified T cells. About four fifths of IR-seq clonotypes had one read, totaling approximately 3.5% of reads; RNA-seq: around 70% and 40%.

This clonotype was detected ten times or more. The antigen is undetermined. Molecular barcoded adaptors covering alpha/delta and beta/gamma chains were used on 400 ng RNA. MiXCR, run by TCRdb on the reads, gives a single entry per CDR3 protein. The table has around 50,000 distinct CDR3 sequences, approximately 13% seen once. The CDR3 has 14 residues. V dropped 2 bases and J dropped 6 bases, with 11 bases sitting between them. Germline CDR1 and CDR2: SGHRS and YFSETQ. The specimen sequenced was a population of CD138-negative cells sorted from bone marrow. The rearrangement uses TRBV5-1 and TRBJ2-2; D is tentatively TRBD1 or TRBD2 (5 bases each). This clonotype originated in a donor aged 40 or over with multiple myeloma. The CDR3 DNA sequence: TGCGCCAGCAGCTTTTCCCGAGGGGCCGGGGAGCTGTTTTTT. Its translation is CASSFSRGAGELFF.